Listed below are T cell receptor beta chains from one sample, sequenced in a study of shared clonotypes between healthy human individuals. The protocol was immunoSEQ multiplex PCR, while the TCRdb copy is restricted to in-frame clones and leaves out a portion. The sample lists 1,400,000 or so clones, around 98.5% occurring once. Sequencing was performed on naive CD4+ T cells sorted from blood. The receptors were gathered from a young man in good health. The CDR3 runs from the conserved cysteine through the conserved F or W. The D gene is left open where the match is weak. The size field is filled for only some rows; it gives once, few, many or a size class.

abundance	v_gene	j_gene	d_gene	CDR3aa	CDR3nt
NA	TRBV5-1	TRBJ2-5	NA	CASSLGLKQETQYF	TGCGCCAGCAGCTTGGGACTGAAACAAGAGACCCAGTACTTC
NA	TRBV5-1	TRBJ1-1	TRBD1	CASSLEDRGDTEAFF	TGCGCCAGCAGCTTGGAGGACAGGGGAGATACTGAAGCTTTCTTT
NA	TRBV4-1	TRBJ2-7	NA	CASSQEGGSSYEQYF	TGCGCCAGCAGCCAAGAAGGGGGGAGCTCCTACGAGCAGTACTTC
NA	TRBV5-1	TRBJ2-1	NA	CASRFGVGIIYEQFF	TGCGCCAGCAGGTTTGGGGTGGGAATTATCTATGAGCAGTTCTTC
NA	TRBV9	TRBJ2-1	TRBD2	CASSVAPLAGIVADSYNEQFF	TGTGCCAGCAGCGTAGCCCCCCTAGCGGGGATAGTAGCGGACTCCTACAATGAGCAGTTCTTC
NA	TRBV18	TRBJ2-5	NA	CASSPQTETQYF	TGTGCCAGCTCACCGCAGACGGAGACCCAGTACTTC
NA	TRBV5-1	TRBJ2-7	NA	CASSLGRLSTYEQYF	TGCGCCAGCAGCTTGGGGAGACTATCAACCTACGAGCAGTACTTC
NA	TRBV18	TRBJ2-5	NA	CASSPPLGGHQETQYF	TGTGCCAGCTCACCACCGTTAGGGGGTCACCAAGAGACCCAGTACTTC
NA	TRBV6-5	TRBJ2-7	NA	CASNPVGRLAYEQYF	TGTGCCAGCAACCCCGTTGGCCGGCTAGCCTACGAGCAGTACTTC
NA	TRBV19	TRBJ1-2	TRBD1	CASNWGQGAFGYTF	TGTGCCAGTAATTGGGGACAGGGCGCTTTTGGCTACACCTTC
NA	TRBV27	TRBJ2-3	NA	CANPLGDTQYF	TGTGCCAACCCGCTGGGAGATACGCAGTATTTT
NA	TRBV5-1	TRBJ2-3	TRBD2	CASRRTSGSDTQYF	TGCGCCAGCAGACGGACTAGCGGGTCAGATACGCAGTATTTT
NA	TRBV5-1	TRBJ2-1	TRBD1	CASSEAGTEYNEQFF	TGCGCCAGCAGCGAAGCCGGGACAGAGTACAATGAGCAGTTCTTC
NA	TRBV10-3	TRBJ2-1	TRBD2	CAISGLAGVYNEQFF	TGTGCCATCAGTGGACTAGCGGGAGTATACAATGAGCAGTTCTTC
NA	TRBV7-9	TRBJ2-1	TRBD2	CASSLGGLAGDWNEQFF	TGTGCCAGCAGCTTAGGAGGACTAGCGGGAGATTGGAATGAGCAGTTCTTC
NA	TRBV9	TRBJ2-1	TRBD1	CASSRQGSHNEQFF	TGTGCCAGCAGCCGACAGGGGAGTCACAATGAGCAGTTCTTC
once	TRBV28	TRBJ1-2	NA	CASSLRLYGYTF	TGTGCCAGCAGTTTAAGACTCTATGGCTACACCTTC
NA	TRBV5-1	TRBJ1-4	NA	CASSLESGEKLFF	TGCGCCAGCAGCTTGGAGTCAGGCGAAAAACTGTTTTTT
once	TRBV28	TRBJ1-3	NA	CASSLAASGNTIYF	TGTGCCAGCAGTTTGGCCGCCTCTGGAAACACCATATATTTT
NA	TRBV2	TRBJ2-7	TRBD2	CASTPPGLADGGREQYF	TGTGCCAGCACCCCCCCGGGACTAGCGGATGGGGGACGCGAGCAGTACTTC
NA	TRBV7-2	TRBJ1-2	TRBD1	CASSLRTGILNYGYTF	TGTGCCAGCAGCCTCCGGACAGGCATATTAAACTATGGCTACACCTTC
NA	TRBV9	TRBJ2-7	NA	CASSAGGSYEQYF	TGTGCCAGCAGCGCCGGGGGCTCCTACGAGCAGTACTTC
once	TRBV10-2	TRBJ1-2	NA	CASSLAENQIGGYTF	TGCGCCAGCAGTCTAGCGGAGAACCAGATCGGTGGCTACACCTTC
once	TRBV28	TRBJ1-2	NA	CASRQPFRDDTRGYTF	TGTGCCAGCAGACAGCCTTTTCGGGACGATACTCGGGGCTACACCTTC
NA	TRBV4-3	TRBJ1-5	NA	CASSTRTNQPQHF	TGCGCCAGCAGTACCAGGACTAATCAGCCCCAGCATTTT
NA	TRBV15	TRBJ2-5	NA	CATSRDIGGLETQYF	TGTGCCACCAGCAGAGATATCGGAGGATTGGAGACCCAGTACTTC